The 15 T cell receptor beta chains below come from one sample, sequenced in a study of blood T cell repertoires in COVID-19 (dated by TCRdb to 2019 to 2021). Libraries were constructed by the immunoSEQ multiplex PCR assay. TCRdb limited this immuneACCESS table to in-frame rearrangements with V and J called. A share of clones is missing; checked studies link under half to unresolved V genes, and the rest is unexplained. Counted in this sample were approximately 470,000 clones; approximately 86% of them appeared once. 0.7% of the sample is held by the ten biggest clonotypes. The specimen sequenced was PBMCs or T cells enriched from blood (not recorded which). The receptors shown here come from a woman between 18 and 29 years old who had recovered from COVID-19.

The chain links TRBV27 to TRBJ1-4, with D uncertain. With 5 bases removed from V and 7 bases from J, the gap between germline ends came to 17 bases. Germline CDR1 MNHEY, CDR2 SMNVEV (reference sequence). This CDR3 region has 15 residues. In nucleotides, the CDR3 is TGTGCCAGCAGTCCCCGGGTGCCCCTAGTTGAAAAACTGTTTTTT. This translates into CASSPRVPLVEKLFF.

J is TRBJ1-1 and V is TRBV7-9; tentative D call: TRBD1 (5 bases). The V and J ends lost 8 bases and 8 bases respectively, with 18 bases between them. This CDR3 comprises 13 residues. Germline assignment: CDR1 SEHNR and CDR2 FQNEAQ (reference sequence). The CDR3 DNA reads TGTGCCAGCCATTTGGGGTCTCGGGGGGAAGCTTTCTTT. Translating gives CASHLGSRGEAFF.

The genes are TRBV9 and TRBJ2-3, with 7 nucleotides matching TRBD2. The CDR3 consists of 14 residues. The V and J ends lost 1 base and 1 base, in that order; junction bases with no gene match: 0. In germline, CDR1 is SGDLS, CDR2 YYNGEE. CDR3 sequence (DNA): TGTGCCAGCAGCGTACGGGGGGGCACAGATACGCAGTATTTT. Protein product: CASSVRGGTDTQYF.

The rearrangement links TRBV28 to TRBJ1-3, with D perhaps TRBD1 (6 bases). V lost 4 bases to trimming and J lost 0 bases, with 22 bases between them. Germline V gene sequence: CDR1 MDHEN, CDR2 SYDVKM. There are 19 residues in the CDR3. The DNA of the CDR3 is TGTGCCAGCAGTTCTCTAAAACCGACAGGCCGTGTCTCTGGAAACACCATATATTTT. This gives the protein CASSSLKPTGRVSGNTIYF.

V gene TRBV3-1 (or the pseudogene TRBV3-2) combines with J gene TRBJ2-5; possibly TRBD1 for D (5 bases). The V end was cut by 0 bases, the J end by 3 bases, with 11 bases between. This CDR3 spans 15 amino acids. Germline CDR1 is LGHDT and CDR2 is YNNKEL (reference sequence). DNA for the CDR3: TGTGCCAGCAGCCAAGAGGTGACAGAAAAAGAGACCCAGTACTTC. Protein: CASSQEVTEKETQYF.

This clone was seen once. The sample contains more than one DNA sequence encoding this CDR3. The chain is built from TRBV5-1 and TRBJ1-2, with D possibly TRBD1 on 6 matching bases. Germline-derived CDR1 and CDR2 are SGHRS and YFSETQ. The germline V and J ends were trimmed by 2 bases and 6 bases, with 11 bases remaining between them. This CDR3 contains 13 residues. CDR3 sequence: CASSLPPGDGYTF. The CDR3 DNA reads as TGCGCCAGCAGCTTACCCCCAGGGGATGGCTACACCTTC. Full variable domain (outside the CDR3, taken from reference TRBV5-1 and TRBJ1-2): KAGVTQTPRYLIKTRGQQVTLSCSPISGHRSVSWYQQTPGQGLQFLFEYFSETQRNKGNFPGRFSGRQFSNSRSEMNVSTLELGDSALYLCASSLPPGDGYTFGSGTRLTVV.

The gene calls are TRBV7-3 and TRBJ2-1; TRBD2 matches at 11 bases. The CDR3 contains 16 residues. The junction had 13 bases not matched to a gene; V was cut back by 7 bases and J by 8 bases. Germline V lookup: CDR1 SGHTA, CDR2 FQGTGA. This chain's CDR3 is CASKLSGLAVGDEQFF. The CDR3 coding sequence is TGTGCCAGCAAGTTGTCGGGACTAGCGGTGGGGGATGAGCAGTTCTTC.

This clone came up a few times. The CDR3 DNA reads TGTGCCAGCAGTTTAGGGCCCCAGATAAGCTCCTATAATTCACCCCTCCACTTT. Translation gives CASSLGPQISSYNSPLHF. This sequence joins TRBV27 and TRBJ1-6; D gene ambiguous. The V and J ends lost 2 bases and 0 bases respectively, with 14 bases between them. The CDR3 sequence is 18 residues long. Per germline, CDR1 MNHEY and CDR2 SMNVEV (reference sequence).

This sequence joins TRBV10-1 and TRBJ2-5; 7 positions match TRBD1. J lost 3 bases, V lost 6 bases, and 4 bases had no gene match. Germline V CDR1 and CDR2: WNHNN, SYGVQD (reference sequence). CDR3 length: 13 residues. CDR3 nucleotides: TGCGCCAGCAGCTCTACAGGGGAAGAGACCCAGTACTTC. Protein sequence: CASSSTGEETQYF.

This clone was detected once. The rearrangement links TRBV7-2 to TRBJ1-4, with TRBD1 matching over 8 bases. V gave up 4 bases and J gave up 11 bases; unmatched junction bases: 6. This CDR3 is 13 amino acids long. Germline V lookup: CDR1 SGHTA, CDR2 FQGNSA. The CDR3 sequence: CASSSRTGRKLFF. DNA of the CDR3: TGTGCCAGCAGCTCCCGGACAGGGCGGAAACTGTTTTTT.

CDR3 region: CASRPRRAGGNTEAFF. The CDR3 bases are TGTGCCAGCAGACCCAGGCGGGCAGGGGGGAACACTGAAGCTTTCTTT. The chain is built from TRBV7-8 and TRBJ1-1; 7 bases agree with TRBD1. CDR1 and CDR2 (germline): SGHVS, FQNEAQ. J gave up 1 base and V 6 bases, and 11 bases lay outside the gene matches. This CDR3 comprises 16 residues. Using reference TRBV7-8 and TRBJ1-1 for the parts outside the CDR3, the full variable domain is GAGVSQSPRYKVAKRGQDVALRCDPISGHVSLFWYQQALGQGPEFLTYFQNEAQLDKSGLPSDRFFAERPEGSVSTLKIQRTQQEDSAVYLCASRPRRAGGNTEAFFGQGTRLTVV.

The chain uses TRBV18 and TRBJ2-5, with 9 bases lining up with TRBD1. V shed 3 bases, J shed 9 bases, and the junction held 5 bases outside the gene matches. Germline CDR1 KGHSH, CDR2 LQKENI. CDR3 length equals 13 residues. The CDR3 spells CASSPGQGDPQYF. The CDR3 DNA follows: TGTGCCAGCTCACCGGGACAGGGAGACCCCCAGTACTTC. Full variable domain (missing parts from reference TRBV18 and TRBJ2-5): NAGVMQNPRHLVRRRGQEARLRCSPMKGHSHVYWYRQLPEEGLKFMVYLQKENIIDESGMPKERFSAEFPKEGPSILRIQQVVRGDSAAYFCASSPGQGDPQYFGPGTRLLVL.

This sequence joins TRBV27 and TRBJ1-5, with D possibly matching TRBD1 (5 bases). Germline values: CDR1 MNHEY, CDR2 SMNVEV (reference sequence). CDR3 length: 15 amino acids. Trimming left V 1 base short and J 10 bases short, with 17 bases between. CDR3 sequence (DNA): TGTGCCAGCAGTTTATTAAGGGACGGCGGGGGACCCCAGCATTTT. Protein sequence: CASSLLRDGGGPQHF.

In its sample, this clone was seen once. This sequence joins TRBV12-5 and TRBJ1-5, with D perhaps TRBD1 (5 bases). The V gene's germline CDR1 is LGHNT and CDR2 FRNRAP. Trimming pared 2 bases from V and 3 bases from J, leaving 14 bases between. The CDR3 runs 16 residues. Written as DNA, the CDR3 is TGTGCTAGTGGTTTGTCGGCGGGACGGTACAATCAGCCCCAGCATTTT. Encoded protein: CASGLSAGRYNQPQHF.

The genes are TRBV5-4 and TRBJ1-4; 9 bases fit TRBD1. Germline CDR1 and CDR2: SGHNT and YYREEE (reference sequence). The CDR3 has 14 residues. The J segment lost 4 bases and the V segment lost 4 bases, leaving 2 bases of the junction unmatched. CDR3 nucleotide sequence: TGTGCCAGCAGCCTGACAGGGGGTAATGAAAAACTGTTTTTT. This gives the protein CASSLTGGNEKLFF.